One sample yielded the 20 T cell receptor beta chains listed below, sequenced in a study of shared clonotypes between healthy human individuals. Assay used: immunoSEQ multiplex PCR; TCRdb lists only in-frame clones, some missing. The table records approximately 1.1 million clones, 78% of them present only once. The specimen was memory CD4+ T cells from PBMCs. The subset: CD45RA-negative fraction. Receptors were obtained from a man aged 18 to 30 in good health. Some clones in this sample may be carry-over from other donors' samples.

J is TRBJ2-1 and V is TRBV18; 9 bases match TRBD2. V lost 3 bases to trimming and J lost 8 bases; unmatched junction nucleotides: 8. Germline V gives CDR1 KGHSH, CDR2 LQKENI. This CDR3 spans 15 amino acids. The CDR3: CASSPLGTSSDEQFF. The CDR3 region has the DNA TGTGCCAGCTCACCTTTGGGGACTAGCTCCGATGAGCAGTTCTTC.

The chain links TRBV7-2 to TRBJ2-5; the match to TRBD2 covers 14 bases. The CDR3 has 15 amino acids. V shed 5 bases, J shed 5 bases, and the junction held 4 bases outside the gene matches. In germline, CDR1 is SGHTA, CDR2 FQGNSA. CDR3 nucleotides: TGTGCCAGCAGCGGGACTAGCGGGAGTATGGAGACCCAGTACTTC. Translation gives CASSGTSGSMETQYF.

This clone was seen more than once but under ten times. The chain couples TRBV7-9 to TRBJ2-5, with D unresolved. V gave up 2 bases and J gave up 1 base, with 5 bases separating them. CDR3 length: 13 amino acids. Germline CDR1 and CDR2: SEHNR and FQNEAQ (reference sequence). CDR3 nucleotide sequence: TGTGCCAGCAGCTTACAGGCCCAAGAGACCCAGTACTTC. It encodes CASSLQAQETQYF.

The V and J genes are TRBV5-1 and TRBJ2-5; 8 bases align to TRBD1. This CDR3 is 16 amino acids long. Germline trimming cut 0 bases from V and 2 bases from J; bases unmatched to any gene: 6. Germline-derived CDR1 and CDR2 are SGHRS and YFSETQ. Here the CDR3 reads CASSLALQGGQETQYF. The CDR3 DNA is TGCGCCAGCAGCTTGGCTTTACAGGGGGGTCAAGAGACCCAGTACTTC.

The chain employs TRBV5-1 and TRBJ2-3, with 10 nucleotides matching TRBD1. After removal of 0 bases from V and 5 bases from J, the junction contained 3 bases not matched to a gene. Germline V gene lookup returns CDR1 SGHRS and CDR2 YFSETQ. The CDR3 is 15 residues long. The CDR3 DNA follows: TGCGCCAGCAGCTTGGAGGGACAGGGGATAGATACGCAGTATTTT. It codes for CASSLEGQGIDTQYF.

CDR3 loop: CASSGQGTGETQYF. In DNA form, the CDR3 reads TGTGCCAGCAGCGGACAGGGCACAGGGGAGACCCAGTACTTC. This chain links TRBV5-4 with TRBJ2-5; 8 bases are a match to TRBD1. CDR3 length: 14 amino acids. V was pared by 4 bases and J by 5 bases, with 7 bases of the junction left unmatched. Germline CDR1 SGHNT, CDR2 YYREEE (reference sequence).

This clone was found a few times. This rearrangement joins TRBV7-3 to TRBJ1-1; TRBD1 agrees at 9 bases. CDR1 is SGHTA, CDR2 FQGTGA, per germline. Unmatched junction bases numbered 3, after V lost 3 bases and J lost 1 base. CDR3 length: 15 amino acids. CDR3 DNA: TGTGCCAGCAGCTTCACAGGGGGCGCGAACACTGAAGCTTTCTTT. Protein product: CASSFTGGANTEAFF.

This clone was found many times. The chain has TRBV5-1 and TRBJ1-1; D unresolved. Trimming took off 2 bases at V and 4 bases at J, with 12 bases between the two ends. The CDR3 contains 14 residues. The V gene's germline CDR1 is SGHRS and CDR2 YFSETQ. CDR3 protein: CASSFALKGTEAFF. The CDR3 coding sequence is TGCGCCAGCAGCTTTGCTCTAAAGGGCACTGAAGCTTTCTTT. The full variable domain, completed using reference TRBV5-1 and TRBJ1-1, is KAGVTQTPRYLIKTRGQQVTLSCSPISGHRSVSWYQQTPGQGLQFLFEYFSETQRNKGNFPGRFSGRQFSNSRSEMNVSTLELGDSALYLCASSFALKGTEAFFGQGTRLTVV.

The chain joins TRBV5-5 to TRBJ2-3; 8 nucleotides agree with TRBD1. Germline CDR1 SGHKS, CDR2 YYEKEE (reference sequence). This CDR3 is 16 amino acids long. Trimming at V came to 4 bases and at J to 4 bases, leaving 11 bases not matched to a gene. The CDR3 nucleotides are TGTGCCAGCAGCACTTGGACAGGGTCTCCCCCAGATACGCAGTATTTT. This gives the protein CASSTWTGSPPDTQYF.

CDR3 region: CASSYQLTAYNEQFF. The CDR3 DNA is TGTGCCAGCAGCTACCAGTTGACAGCTTACAATGAGCAGTTCTTC. The chain uses TRBV7-9 and TRBJ2-1; possible D gene TRBD1, 5 bases. This CDR3 spans 15 amino acids. Looked up from germline, CDR1 is SEHNR and CDR2 is FQNEAQ (reference sequence). With 4 bases removed from V and 4 bases from J, the gap between germline ends came to 14 bases.

This sequence joins TRBV5-4 and TRBJ1-5; D is perhaps TRBD1 (6 bases). CDR1 SGHNT and CDR2 YYREEE come from the germline V gene (reference sequence). The CDR3 contains 13 residues. Trimming cost V 7 bases and J 7 bases, with 15 bases left between them. The CDR3 region is CASAAGVHQPQHF. The CDR3 nucleotides read TGTGCCAGCGCTGCAGGGGTCCACCAGCCCCAGCATTTT.

This chain joins TRBV30 and TRBJ1-1; a weak D match, TRBD1 (6 bases). V was clipped by 0 bases and J by 7 bases, with 15 bases between them. The germline CDR1 and CDR2 sequences are GTSNPN and SVGIG (reference sequence). CDR3 size: 14 residues. This CDR3 reads CAWSVQGGPREAFF. The CDR3 nucleotides are TGTGCCTGGAGTGTACAAGGGGGGCCCCGTGAAGCTTTCTTT.

The rearrangement links TRBV9 to TRBJ2-1, with 12 nucleotides matching TRBD2. The CDR3 is 19 amino acids. V was clipped by 2 bases and J by 0 bases; unmatched bases: 9. The germline V gene encodes CDR1 SGDLS and CDR2 YYNGEE. The CDR3 coding sequence is TGTGCCAGCAGCGTTGGCCTAGCGGGAGGGTTCTCCTCCTACAATGAGCAGTTCTTC. Amino acids: CASSVGLAGGFSSYNEQFF. The full variable domain, completed using reference TRBV9 and TRBJ2-1, is DSGVTQTPKHLITATGQRVTLRCSPRSGDLSVYWYQQSLDQGLQFLIQYYNGEERAKGNILERFSAQQFPDLHSELNLSSLELGDSALYFCASSVGLAGGFSSYNEQFFGPGTRLTVL.

As concerns this clone: Other DNA sequences from this sample encode an identical CDR3 as well. The V call is TRBV5-4, the J call TRBJ2-7; D is ambiguous. Germline V gene lookup returns CDR1 SGHNT and CDR2 YYREEE (reference sequence). V shed 2 bases and J shed 0 bases, with 9 bases lying between them. The CDR3 length is 14 residues. The DNA for the CDR3 is TGTGCCAGCAGCTTAGGCGGTAGCTCCTACGAGCAGTACTTC. Translated, it gives CASSLGGSSYEQYF.

The gene calls are TRBV2 and TRBJ2-3, with D hard to call. Trimming took off 5 bases at V and 4 bases at J, with 4 bases between the two ends. The CDR3 totals 11 residues. Germline CDR1 SNHLY, CDR2 FYNNEI. For the CDR3, the DNA is TGTGCCAGCAGTAACGCAGATACGCAGTATTTT. Its translation: CASSNADTQYF.

This clone was recorded once. CDR3 bases: TGTGCCAGCAGCTTAGACGGTCTGGAGCAGTACTTC. Amino acid sequence: CASSLDGLEQYF. The V gene is TRBV7-2, the J gene TRBJ2-7, with D unresolved. The V end lost 1 base, the J end lost 7 bases, and 8 bases lay between the germline ends. Germline V gene sequence: CDR1 SGHTA, CDR2 FQGNSA. The CDR3 is 12 amino acids.

Remarks on this clone: The identical CDR3 is also encoded by other nucleotide sequences in the sample. The CDR3: CASSVLAGGEQYF. The CDR3 region has the DNA TGTGCCAGCAGTGTACTAGCTGGGGGGGAGCAGTACTTC. The chain has TRBV2 and TRBJ2-7; possible D gene TRBD2, 6 bases. V lost 4 bases and J 7 bases, leaving 14 bases between the germline ends. CDR3 length: 13 residues. The germline CDR1 and CDR2 sequences are SNHLY and FYNNEI.

The chain combines TRBV25-1 with TRBJ2-1; 7 bases map to TRBD1. V dropped 6 bases and J dropped 7; count of bases not matched to a gene: 6. Germline V gene data show CDR1 as MGHDK and CDR2 as SYGVNS. This CDR3 region has 13 residues. The CDR3 sequence: CASRRQGWNEQFF. CDR3 nucleotides: TGTGCCAGCAGAAGACAGGGTTGGAATGAGCAGTTCTTC.

The rearrangement uses TRBV7-6 and TRBJ2-5, with D unresolved. The J call is uncertain, as TRBJ2-7 better fits the DNA end. Per the germline V gene, CDR1 is SGHVS and CDR2 is FNYEAQ. The CDR3 has 14 residues. CDR3 coding DNA: TGTGCCAGCAGCCACCCGGTGGATCCCGACGAGCAGTACTTC. Translating it yields CASSHPVDPDEQYF.

This chain uses TRBV19 with TRBJ1-5; D unclear. Germline CDR1 reads LNHDA; CDR2 reads SQIVND (reference sequence). There are 15 residues in the CDR3. Trimming pared 5 bases from V and 0 bases from J, leaving 11 bases between. CDR3 loop: CASSSWTYSNQPQHF. CDR3 DNA sequence: TGTGCCAGTAGTTCCTGGACCTATAGCAATCAGCCCCAGCATTTT.